This T cell receptor (beta chain) stems from a study of blood T cell repertoires in COVID-19. On the study more broadly: Sites in the United States, Italy and Spain provided acute and convalescent COVID-19 samples.

Clones were sequenced by immunoSEQ multiplex PCR, and TCRdb holds only the in-frame ones, with some missing. The sample holds under 200,000 clones, about four fifths seen once. In terms of age and location, participants ranged from roughly 18 to 95 years and lived in 24 US areas. The source is a man aged 45-60 years who had recovered from COVID-19. Sequenced sample: PBMCs or T cells enriched from blood (not recorded which).

The CDR3 here is CASSLVSGGNQPQHF. CDR3 DNA: TGTGCCAGCAGCTTAGTTTCGGGGGGCAATCAGCCCCAGCATTTT. V and J are TRBV7-2 and TRBJ1-5; D might be TRBD1 (5 bases). V was clipped by 1 base and J by 2 bases, with 9 bases between them. The CDR3 runs to 15 residues. Germline V gene sequence: CDR1 SGHTA, CDR2 FQGNSA.